This T cell receptor beta chain was observed in a study of beta chain features in type 1 diabetes. The germline gives CDR1 GTSNPN, CDR2 SVGIG (reference sequence). CDR3 length: 15 residues. Trimming took 1 base from V and 6 from J, leaving 17 bases between them. Investigators reverse transcribed all isolated RNA, so they sequenced expressed TCRB transcripts. Here immunoSEQ multiplex PCR was the method, and the copy in TCRdb shows in-frame clones only, minus some. This sample has around 430,000 clones, with roughly 31% found just once. This TCR came from a man aged 18 to 30 in good health. The sequenced sample consisted of naive CD4+ T cells from blood. The chain couples TRBV30 to TRBJ2-3; TRBD1 is a possible D gene (6 bases). The CDR3 loop is CAWSGTGLYSDTQYF. The CDR3 region has the DNA TGTGCCTGGAGTGGAACAGGGTTGTACTCGGATACGCAGTATTTT. The whole variable domain, filled in from reference TRBV30 and TRBJ2-3, reads SQTIHQWPATLVQPVGSPLSLECTVEGTSNPNLYWYRQAAGRGLQLLFYSVGIGQISSEVPQNLSASRPQDRQFILSSKKLLLSDSGFYLCAWSGTGLYSDTQYFGPGTRLTVL.